The 20 T cell receptor beta chains below were found in one sample sequenced in a study of T cells after yellow fever vaccination. TCRdb itself ran the 5' RACE reads through MiXCR, one entry per CDR3 protein. The sample records over 150,000 distinct CDR3 sequences, about 7% being singletons. The sequencing used CD4+ T cells sorted from PBMCs, collected less than 6 days after the first yellow fever vaccination. The receptors stem from a man aged 18 to 29 who received the YFV17D yellow fever vaccine.

This clonotype turned up a few times. The chain couples TRBV6-5 to TRBJ1-6; tentative D call: TRBD1 (6 bases). This CDR3 contains 19 residues. Trimming removed 2 bases at V and 0 bases at J, with 17 bases between. The germline V gene encodes CDR1 MNHEY and CDR2 SVGAGI. CDR3 protein: CASSYRKPDRSSYNSPLHF. In DNA, the CDR3 is TGTGCCAGCAGTTACCGAAAACCAGACAGGAGCTCCTATAATTCACCCCTCCACTTT.

The chain joins TRBV19 to TRBJ1-2; D gene unclear. V lost 4 bases and J lost 4, with 7 bases in between. This CDR3 has 12 residues. Germline CDR1 LNHDA, CDR2 SQIVND (reference sequence). The CDR3 is CASSTEGYGYTF. CDR3 nucleotide sequence: TGTGCCAGTAGTACGGAGGGCTATGGCTACACCTTC. Variable domain in full (rest from reference TRBV19 and TRBJ1-2): DGGITQSPKYLFRKEGQNVTLSCEQNLNHDAMYWYRQDPGQGLRLIYYSQIVNDFQKGDIAEGYSVSREKKESFPLTVTSAQKNPTAFYLCASSTEGYGYTFGSGTRLTVV.

This clonotype occurred many times. The V call is TRBV20-1, the J call TRBJ2-7, with no clear D. The CDR3 totals 14 residues. Germline-derived CDR1 and CDR2 are DFQATT and SNEGSKA (reference sequence). Trimming shortened V by 3 bases and J by 2 bases, and 14 bases separated the two germline ends. CDR3 DNA sequence: TGCAGTGCTAGGGGAACGGCCGCAACCTACGAGCAGTACGTC. Protein sequence: CSARGTAATYEQYV.

Points on this clonotype: This could be a read error, since a much larger clone is one nucleotide away. The chain carries TRBV20-1 and TRBJ1-5; D ambiguous. V gave up 1 base and J gave up 4 bases, with 11 bases separating them. The CDR3 is made up of 14 amino acids. Germline V gene data show CDR1 as DFQATT and CDR2 as SNEGSKA (reference sequence). CDR3 nucleotide sequence: TGCAGTGCTAGAGTCGGAAATAGAAATCAGCCCCAGCATTTT. Residues: CSARVGNRNQPQHF.

This clonotype was seen at least ten times. The V gene is TRBV6-5, the J gene TRBJ2-2; no clear D gene. V lost 5 bases, J lost 0 bases, and 13 bases lay in between. CDR1 is MNHEY, CDR2 SVGAGI, per germline. The CDR3 is made up of 16 amino acids. The CDR3 protein is CASSNTYDPNTGELFF. The CDR3 nucleotides read TGTGCCAGCAGTAACACCTATGACCCGAACACCGGGGAGCTGTTTTTT.

The chain links TRBV5-4 to TRBJ2-3; 7 positions match TRBD1. The V gene's germline CDR1 is SGHNT and CDR2 YYREEE (reference sequence). Trimming removed 4 bases from V and 4 bases from J; junction bases left unmatched: 12. The CDR3 runs 16 residues. The CDR3 DNA sequence: TGTGCCAGCAGCCCAGGAAGACAGGGTAGCCCAGATACGCAGTATTTT. It translates to CASSPGRQGSPDTQYF.

This clonotype was seen more than once but under ten times. The rearrangement uses TRBV7-9 and TRBJ2-1; D might be TRBD2 (6 bases). Germline V lookup: CDR1 SEHNR, CDR2 FQNEAQ (reference sequence). V lost 5 bases and J lost 6, with 17 bases in between. The CDR3 consists of 15 residues. The chain's CDR3 is CASSPPGGHANEQFF. CDR3 in DNA: TGTGCCAGCAGCCCCCCCGGAGGGCACGCCAATGAGCAGTTCTTC.

The sample holds many counts of this clonotype. This chain uses TRBV7-8 with TRBJ1-1; perhaps TRBD1 as D (5 bases). The germline CDR1 and CDR2 sequences are SGHVS and FQNEAQ. Trimming pared 1 base from V and 10 bases from J, leaving 13 bases between. The CDR3 is made up of 13 amino acids. For the CDR3, the DNA is TGTGCCAGCAGCTTAGTTCAGGGCGGGGGAGCTTTCTTT. Its protein is CASSLVQGGGAFF.

The genes are TRBV20-1 and TRBJ1-6, with D perhaps TRBD1 (5 bases). V shed 0 bases and J shed 9 bases, with 15 bases lying between them. Germline V CDR1 and CDR2: DFQATT, SNEGSKA (reference sequence). The CDR3 totals 15 residues. The CDR3 here is CSARDPRAGSSPLHF. The CDR3 DNA is TGCAGTGCTAGAGATCCAAGGGCAGGGAGTTCACCCCTCCACTTT.

This clonotype occurred many times. The V and J genes are TRBV20-1 and TRBJ1-6, with D unresolved. Germline assignment: CDR1 DFQATT and CDR2 SNEGSKA (reference sequence). The CDR3 sequence is 15 residues long. V lost 5 bases, J lost 4 bases, and 15 bases lay in between. The CDR3 loop reads CSAQDLGRYNSPLHF. The CDR3 nucleotides read TGCAGTGCTCAAGACCTGGGCCGTTATAATTCACCCCTCCACTTT.

There are a few counts of this clonotype. V gene TRBV5-4 combines with J gene TRBJ1-6; D is undetermined. V shed 1 base and J shed 3 bases, with 8 bases lying between them. The CDR3 runs to 15 residues. Germline V gene sequence: CDR1 SGHNT, CDR2 YYREEE (reference sequence). The chain's CDR3 is CASSLNEGYNSPLHF. The CDR3 DNA reads TGTGCCAGCAGCTTGAACGAAGGCTATAATTCACCCCTCCACTTT.

The sample holds a few counts of this clonotype. The V and J genes are TRBV28 and TRBJ2-3, with a possible D match to TRBD2 (5 bases). CDR1 and CDR2 from the germline V gene are MDHEN and SYDVKM. This CDR3 comprises 15 residues. Trimming took 2 bases from V and 0 from J, leaving 9 bases between them. CDR3 sequence: CASSLPGSSTDTQYF. CDR3 in DNA: TGTGCCAGCAGTTTACCGGGGTCTAGCACAGATACGCAGTATTTT.

The sample holds many counts of this clonotype. The chain has TRBV11-2 and TRBJ2-7; D might be TRBD1 (5 bases). The CDR3 runs to 15 residues. V dropped 5 bases and J dropped 0 bases, with 14 bases sitting between them. The germline V gene encodes CDR1 SGHAT and CDR2 FQNNGV. The CDR3 DNA reads as TGTGCCAGCAGCCCTATTAAGGGGAACTCCTACGAGCAGTACTTC. It yields the protein CASSPIKGNSYEQYF.

In this sample, this clonotype turned up a few times. The chain recombines TRBV20-1 with TRBJ1-1; D uncertain. CDR3 size: 15 residues. Germline loops: CDR1 DFQATT, CDR2 SNEGSKA (reference sequence). The V and J ends lost 0 bases and 3 bases respectively, with 14 bases between them. The CDR3 DNA sequence: TGCAGTGCTAGAGATAGAGGGCGTAGGGACACTGAAGCTTTCTTT. Translation gives CSARDRGRRDTEAFF.

This clonotype was seen many times. The DNA for the CDR3 is TGTGCCAGCAGCGTGGACAGTGGACCCTTATGGAAGCAGTACTTC. It codes for CASSVDSGPLWKQYF. This chain uses TRBV7-2 with TRBJ2-7, with a tentative D call TRBD1 (6 bases). Germline CDR1 SGHTA, CDR2 FQGNSA. Trimming took off 5 bases at V and 8 bases at J, with 22 bases between the two ends. The CDR3 covers 15 residues.

The chain employs TRBV5-6 and TRBJ1-1; maybe TRBD1 (5 bases). V lost 5 bases and J 11 bases, leaving 19 bases between the germline ends. Germline CDR1 is SGHDT and CDR2 is YYEEEE. The CDR3 covers 13 residues. The CDR3 here is CASSIMGTAGAFF. CDR3 DNA sequence: TGTGCCAGCAGTATAATGGGGACCGCGGGCGCTTTCTTT.

In this sample, this clonotype turned up many times. V and J are TRBV5-1 and TRBJ2-3, with TRBD2 matching 11 bases. Germline-derived CDR1 and CDR2 are SGHRS and YFSETQ. This CDR3 spans 16 amino acids. V lost 2 bases to trimming and J lost 1 base; unmatched junction nucleotides: 3. The CDR3 nucleotides are TGCGCCAGCAGCTTATCGACTAGCGGGGGCACAGATACGCAGTATTTT. Amino acid sequence: CASSLSTSGGTDTQYF.

Many counts were recorded for this clonotype. The chain carries TRBV9 and TRBJ1-5; TRBD1 matches 7 bases. With V trimmed by 4 bases and J by 7 bases, 8 bases remained unmatched. Germline CDR1 and CDR2: SGDLS and YYNGEE. This CDR3 has 14 residues. The CDR3, as DNA: TGTGCCAGCAGCCCCGGACAGGAGGGCCAGCCCCAGCATTTT. Amino acid sequence: CASSPGQEGQPQHF.

This sequence joins TRBV20-1 and TRBJ1-4, with unresolved D. Germline CDR1 reads DFQATT; CDR2 reads SNEGSKA (reference sequence). This CDR3 comprises 12 residues. The CDR3 loop is CRYRATNEKLFF. As DNA, the CDR3 is TGCAGGTATCGAGCAACTAATGAAAAACTGTTTTTT.

This clonotype has more than one count but fewer than ten. V usage is TRBV9 and J usage is TRBJ2-2; a weak D match, TRBD2 (6 bases). CDR3 length equals 14 residues. Germline CDR1 is SGDLS and CDR2 is YYNGEE. V dropped 7 bases and J dropped 9 bases, with 19 bases sitting between them. CDR3 amino acids: CASATASGFRELFF. CDR3 in DNA: TGTGCCAGCGCTACAGCAAGCGGGTTCCGGGAGCTGTTTTTT.